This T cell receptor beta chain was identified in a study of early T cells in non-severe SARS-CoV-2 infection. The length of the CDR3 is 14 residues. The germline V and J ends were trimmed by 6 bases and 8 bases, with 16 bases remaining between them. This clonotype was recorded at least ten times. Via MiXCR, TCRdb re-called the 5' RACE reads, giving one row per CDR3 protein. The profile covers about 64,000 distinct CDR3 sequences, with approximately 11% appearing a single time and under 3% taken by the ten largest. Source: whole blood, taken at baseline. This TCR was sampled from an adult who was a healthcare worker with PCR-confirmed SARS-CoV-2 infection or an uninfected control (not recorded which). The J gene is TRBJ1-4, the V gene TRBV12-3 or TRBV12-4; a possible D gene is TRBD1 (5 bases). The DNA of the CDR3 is TGTGCCAGCAGGGCCCAGGGCCCCCGAGAAAAACTGTTTTTT. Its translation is CASRAQGPREKLFF.